Listed here is a single T cell receptor beta chain. No antigen is known for it. Produced via immunoSEQ multiplex PCR; TCRdb's table is partial and in-frame only. The table has 75,000 to 100,000 clones, 80% to 85% seen once. The record originates from a study of graft-versus-host responses after intestinal transplantation. Study background: All recipients got anti-thymocyte globulin induction, then tacrolimus and steroids for roughly 3 years.

Germline loops: CDR1 SGHTA, CDR2 FQGNSA. CDR3 size: 15 residues. V lost 3 bases to trimming and J lost 4 bases; unmatched junction nucleotides: 4. The V call is TRBV7-2, the J call TRBJ2-1; TRBD2 agrees at 9 bases. The source of this sequence is a human donor who received an intestinal transplant. Here the sequenced sample was unstimulated CD8+ T cells sorted from spleen or lymph node cells, taken before intestinal transplant. The CDR3 here is CASSFLAGSYNEQFF. The CDR3 DNA reads as TGTGCCAGCAGCTTCCTAGCGGGAAGTTACAATGAGCAGTTCTTC.